A selection of T cell receptor beta chains follows, all from one sample in a study of blood T cell repertoires in COVID-19. Only in-frame clones appear in the TCRdb table, and some are missing; sequencing was by immunoSEQ multiplex PCR. Here the sample spans 56,000 or so clones, around 80% being singletons. Material for sequencing was peripheral blood. The receptors stem from a man aged 45 to 65 with acute or convalescent COVID-19. CDR3s include the opening cysteine and the closing phenylalanine or tryptophan. The order of the fields is D gene, V gene, clone size, J gene, CDR3 DNA, CDR3 protein. The D gene is left open where the match is weak. Some rows have no size entry. The others give once, few or many, or a class for an expanded clone.

>TRBD2|TRBV27|.|TRBJ2-7
TGTGCCAGCAGTTTATCGGGAGGGACGGATCGGGAGCAGTACTTC
CASSLSGGTDREQYF
>.|TRBV5-4|.|TRBJ1-2
TGTGCCAGCAGCCGAGACGGAGCTAACTATGGCTACACCTTC
CASSRDGANYGYTF
>TRBD1|TRBV5-1|.|TRBJ2-2
TGCGCCAGCAGCGGGAGGACAGGGCTAGACACCGGGGAGCTGTTTTTT
CASSGRTGLDTGELFF
>TRBD1|TRBV19|few|TRBJ1-5
TGTGCCAGTAGTATCGCGCAGGGGGTTGGGCAGCCCCAGCATTTT
CASSIAQGVGQPQHF
>TRBD1|TRBV7-8|.|TRBJ1-5
TGTGCCAGCAGCCAAGGGACAGGGCATCAGCCCCAGCATTTT
CASSQGTGHQPQHF
>TRBD2|TRBV3-1/TRBV3-2|.|TRBJ2-7
TGTGCCAGCAGCCAAGGGCTAGCGGGGGACTACGAGCAGTACTTC
CASSQGLAGDYEQYF
>TRBD2|TRBV9|.|TRBJ2-1
TGTGCCAGCAGCGTAGCGGGTCGGGGGGACAATGAGCAGTTCTTC
CASSVAGRGDNEQFF
>.|TRBV13|.|TRBJ1-4
TGTGCCAGCAGCTCCGGACAGAGGTCTGAAAAACTGTTTTTT
CASSSGQRSEKLFF
>.|TRBV24-1|.|TRBJ2-3
TGTGCCACCAGTGACCAGGGTCCCTGGGGCGATACGCAGTATTTT
CATSDQGPWGDTQYF
>.|TRBV21-1|.|TRBJ2-3
TGTGCCAGCAGCAAAGGACGGACTAGCGGGGAGTCAGATACGCAGTATTTT
CASSKGRTSGESDTQYF
>.|TRBV28|.|TRBJ2-6
TGTGCCAGCAGTTCCTCGGACAGATCTGGGGCCAACGTCCTGACTTTC
CASSSSDRSGANVLTF
>TRBD1|TRBV3-1/TRBV3-2|.|TRBJ1-4
TGTGCCAGCAGCCTACAGGGGACTAATGAAAAACTGTTTTTT
CASSLQGTNEKLFF
>TRBD1|TRBV18|.|TRBJ1-4
TGTGCCAGCTCACTCCAGACAGGGACTAATGAAAAACTGTTTTTT
CASSLQTGTNEKLFF
>TRBD1|TRBV2|.|TRBJ1-2
TGTGCCGGAAACGACAGGGGGCGCGGGGCCCAGGGCTATGGCTACACCTTC
CAGNDRGRGAQGYGYTF
>.|TRBV19|medium-sized|TRBJ2-7
TGTGCCAGTAGTATTGCGGCCAGCTCCTACGAGCAGTACTTC
CASSIAASSYEQYF
>.|TRBV4-1|once|TRBJ2-1
TGCGCCAGCAGCGCCGGAGTCGATGAGCAGTTCTTC
CASSAGVDEQFF
>.|TRBV30|once|TRBJ2-2
TGTGCCTGGAGTGTCCAAAACACCGGGGAGCTGTTTTTT
CAWSVQNTGELFF
>TRBD2|TRBV27|.|TRBJ2-3
TGTGCCAGCAGTTTACTTCTAGCGGGAGGCACAGATACGCAGTATTTT
CASSLLLAGGTDTQYF
>.|TRBV28|.|TRBJ1-3
TGTGCCAGCAGTTACCAGGCCAACTCTGGAAACACCATATATTTT
CASSYQANSGNTIYF
>TRBD1|TRBV11-3|once|TRBJ2-3
TGTGCCAGCAGCTCAGGGGGAGCAGATACGCAGTATTTT
CASSSGGADTQYF
>.|TRBV21-1|.|TRBJ2-7
TGTGCCAGCAGCAAACGTCTAGCGGTCTACGAGCAGTACTTC
CASSKRLAVYEQYF
>.|TRBV6-5|.|TRBJ1-2
TGTGCCAGCGCTCATGGCCCGCTTGATGGCTACACCTTC
CASAHGPLDGYTF
>.|TRBV7-8|.|TRBJ2-7
TGTGCCAGCAACCCGGGGGTAAACTCCTACGAGCAGTACTTC
CASNPGVNSYEQYF
>TRBD2|TRBV27|.|TRBJ2-2
TGTGCCAGCAGTTGGACTAGCGGGAGGGCCGGGGAGCTGTTTTTT
CASSWTSGRAGELFF
>.|TRBV2|.|TRBJ2-1
TGTGCCAGCATAGCCTATTCCAATGAGCAGTTCTTC
CASIAYSNEQFF
>.|TRBV6-1|.|TRBJ1-1
TGTGCCAGCAGTCTCAATCGGGGGACGAACACTGAAGCTTTCTTT
CASSLNRGTNTEAFF
>TRBD2|TRBV6-5|.|TRBJ2-7
TGTGCCAGCAGTTTTCACCCCGGGACTAGCTACGAGCAGTACTTC
CASSFHPGTSYEQYF
>TRBD2|TRBV11-2|.|TRBJ2-2
TGTGCCAGCAGCTTAGGGCCAGCGGGGTACACCGGGGAGCTGTTTTTT
CASSLGPAGYTGELFF
>.|TRBV27|.|TRBJ2-2
TGTGCCAGCAGTTTAGGGCTGGTTAAGAACACCGGGGAGCTGTTTTTT
CASSLGLVKNTGELFF